These T cell receptor beta chains were read from a single sample in a study of blood T cell repertoires in COVID-19. Profiled with immunoSEQ multiplex PCR; TCRdb holds only in-frame clones, not every one. The table shows about 120,000 clones, with around three quarters occurring only once. The sample consisted of peripheral blood. The receptors stem from a woman over 75 with acute or convalescent COVID-19. Each CDR3 is given with its conserved first and last residue. D genes are given only for firm matches. Where a row states a size, it is once, few, many or the class of an expanded clone; other rows omit it.

13 - TRBJ2-5 TRBD2 TRBV5-1 CASSSGGEETQYF
16 - TRBJ1-3 - TRBV7-8 CASSLMGGTSGNTIYF
14 - TRBJ2-1 - TRBV29-1 CSVVFAADYNEQFF
13 - TRBJ1-4 - TRBV7-9 CASSLARKEKLFF
15 - TRBJ1-5 - TRBV7-2 CASSLESGGNQPQHF
17 - TRBJ2-1 TRBD2 TRBV5-1 CASSLGLAGALGNEQFF
14 - TRBJ1-2 - TRBV7-9 CASSLATGYYGYTF
13 - TRBJ2-3 - TRBV27 CASSSFSVDTQYF
15 - TRBJ2-1 TRBD2 TRBV7-3 CASSLSVGTSNEQFF
15 - TRBJ1-6 TRBD1 TRBV19 CASSSGDSVNSPLHF
13 many TRBJ2-1 - TRBV29-1 CSVGGQIYNEQFF
14 once TRBJ2-5 TRBD1 TRBV24-1 CATSTGGAGETQYF
14 few TRBJ2-5 - TRBV2 CASSETGGPETQYF
18 - TRBJ2-1 TRBD2 TRBV3-1/TRBV3-2 CASSQAVSGRGLYNEQFF
13 few TRBJ2-5 TRBD1 TRBV18 CASSRQGQETQYF
16 many TRBJ1-3 TRBD1 TRBV9 CASSVGSPTGWDTIYF
13 - TRBJ2-1 - TRBV4-1 CASSPDSRNEQFF
15 - TRBJ1-4 - TRBV4-3 CASSQVTAGDEKLFF
16 - TRBJ1-2 - TRBV10-3 CAISESLASPGSGYTF
15 - TRBJ1-3 TRBD1 TRBV6-6 CASSRDSYSGNTIYF
14 - TRBJ2-1 TRBD2 TRBV28 CASSPGTRFYEQFF
15 - TRBJ1-6 TRBD1 TRBV6-5 CASSMDRPPNSPLHF
14 - TRBJ1-1 - TRBV7-2 CASSPAAGVTEAFF
15 - TRBJ2-1 - TRBV4-2 CASSQGTARDNEQFF
16 - TRBJ2-1 TRBD2 TRBV20-1 CSASQASGGSYNEQFF
17 - TRBJ2-2 TRBD2 TRBV4-2 CASSQDYSGGSSGELFF
14 - TRBJ1-1 - TRBV13 CASSWGRGNTEAFF
15 - TRBJ2-7 TRBD1 TRBV29-1 CSAEETGQGKFEQYF
13 once TRBJ1-2 - TRBV28 CASSLPRGYGYTF
15 - TRBJ2-3 - TRBV5-4 CASSLKSRGTDTQYF
14 once TRBJ2-7 - TRBV27 CASSLRQVPYEQYF
16 - TRBJ2-7 - TRBV24-1 CATSDLLRTQASEQYF
14 - TRBJ1-2 - TRBV4-2 CASSQDDGSGGYTF
16 - TRBJ2-7 - TRBV7-2 CASTRRPAGSSYEQYF
14 - TRBJ2-5 - TRBV7-6 CASSLGGLQETQYF
15 - TRBJ2-7 TRBD1 TRBV5-5 CASSWTGGSSYEQYF
16 once TRBJ2-3 TRBD1 TRBV5-5 CASSFTDRGGTDTQYF
15 once TRBJ1-6 TRBD1 TRBV9 CASSVGDRAYSPLHF
14 - TRBJ2-3 TRBD1 TRBV7-2 CASSLGGGSDTQYF
14 - TRBJ1-3 - TRBV5-1 CASRDRIAGNTIYF
13 - TRBJ1-2 TRBD1 TRBV7-2 CASSPQGAYGYTF
13 few TRBJ2-7 - TRBV7-9 CASGGLSSYEQYF
13 - TRBJ2-3 - TRBV15 CAILASGSDTQYF
15 - TRBJ1-1 TRBD1 TRBV4-2 CASSHDRGANTEAFF
11 - TRBJ1-1 - TRBV20-1 CSARETGAAFF
16 - TRBJ2-1 TRBD2 TRBV5-1 CASMGSLAGGYNEQFF
14 - TRBJ2-3 - TRBV6-5 CAIESGSPADTQYF
15 - TRBJ2-3 - TRBV19 CASSIVGRGGDTQYF
13 - TRBJ1-1 - TRBV30 CAWSLRGTAEAFF
14 - TRBJ2-5 TRBD2 TRBV28 CASSLGGGKETQYF
17 - TRBJ1-1 - TRBV10-3 CAISTPAGRASTSEAFF
15 - TRBJ2-2 TRBD1 TRBV18 CASSPGQANTGELFF
11 - TRBJ1-5 TRBD1 TRBV10-3 CAISPGQGKHF
13 many TRBJ1-6 - TRBV6-5 CASGQFYNSPLHF
14 - TRBJ2-7 - TRBV6-5 CASSYSGRAYEQYF